This T cell receptor beta chain was found in a study of early T cells in non-severe SARS-CoV-2 infection. Study-level background: RNA in bulk from unsorted whole blood was sequenced, and chains were unpaired. Findings of the study overall: Anti-spike CD8 responses were favored by VDJdb matching, which missed private and CD4 specificities.

Turning to this clonotype: No antigen is known for it.

Attached unique molecular identifiers marked individual cDNA molecules. TCRdb re-called the 5' RACE reads with MiXCR, one entry per CDR3 protein. The sample yields some 58,000 distinct CDR3 sequences, 11% seen once. Germline assignment: CDR1 MNHNY and CDR2 SVGAGI (reference sequence). The CDR3 runs 17 residues. Trimming took off 6 bases at V and 3 bases at J, with 21 bases between the two ends. This TCR was recovered from an adult who was a healthcare worker with PCR-confirmed SARS-CoV-2 infection or an uninfected control (not recorded which). The sequenced sample was whole blood, obtained at baseline. The chain carries TRBV6-6 and TRBJ1-5; D is possibly TRBD1 (6 bases). The CDR3 coding sequence is TGTGCCAGCAGCCATATAAACGGACAGCCAGCCAATCAGCCCCAGCATTTT. Translated, it gives CASSHINGQPANQPQHF.